This TCR beta chain was captured in a study of OX40 agonist ivuxolimab in advanced cancers. The overall study: Enrolled patients in dose escalation had cancers that were hepatocellular carcinoma, melanoma, renal cell or head and neck cancer. Cohort: around 86% men, mean age around 60, aged roughly 23 to 90. Whole-study findings and limits: Clonal expansion was among the lowest in partial responders at 0.1-3.0 mg/kg, especially CD8+.

People who had autoimmune disease history or systemic immunosuppression were excluded. V lost 1 base and J lost 0, with 22 bases in between. The CDR3 runs to 19 residues. The germline V gene has CDR1 LGHNA and CDR2 YSLEER. TCRdb keeps only in-frame clones here, not all; method: immunoSEQ multiplex PCR. This sample carries under 25,000 clones, 80% to 90% of them seen once, and the ten largest clones take 20% to 25%. This clone turned up a few times. Its antigen is still unknown. The receptor was isolated from an adult with an advanced solid tumor such as melanoma, head and neck, liver or kidney cancer. The chain uses TRBV4-3 and TRBJ2-7, with D perhaps TRBD2 (5 bases). Sequenced material: CD4+ or CD8+ T cells sorted from blood, taken in a trial of the OX40 agonist ivuxolimab. CDR3 coding DNA: TGCGCCAGCAGCCAAGGGGTTAGCGCTGGTCCTCAGACCTCCTACGAGCAGTACTTC. It yields the protein CASSQGVSAGPQTSYEQYF.